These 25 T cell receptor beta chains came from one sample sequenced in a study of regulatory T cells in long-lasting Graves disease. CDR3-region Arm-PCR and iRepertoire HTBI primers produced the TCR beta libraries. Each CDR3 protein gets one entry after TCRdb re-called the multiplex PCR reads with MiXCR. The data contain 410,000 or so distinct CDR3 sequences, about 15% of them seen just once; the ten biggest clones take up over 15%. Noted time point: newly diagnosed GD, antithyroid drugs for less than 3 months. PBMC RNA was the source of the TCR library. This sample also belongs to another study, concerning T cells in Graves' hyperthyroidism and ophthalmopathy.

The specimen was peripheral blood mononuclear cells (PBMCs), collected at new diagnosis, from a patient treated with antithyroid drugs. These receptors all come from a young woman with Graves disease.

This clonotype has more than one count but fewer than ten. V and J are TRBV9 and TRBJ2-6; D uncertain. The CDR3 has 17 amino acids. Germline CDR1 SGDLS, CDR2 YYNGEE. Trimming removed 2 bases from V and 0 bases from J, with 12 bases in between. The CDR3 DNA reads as TGTGCCAGCAGCGTGGCTAGAAGCTCCTCTGGGGCCAACGTCCTGACTTTC. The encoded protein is CASSVARSSSGANVLTF.

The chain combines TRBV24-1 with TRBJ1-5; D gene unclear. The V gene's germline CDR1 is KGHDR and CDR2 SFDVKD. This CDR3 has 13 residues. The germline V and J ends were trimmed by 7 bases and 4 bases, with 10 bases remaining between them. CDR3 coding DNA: TGTGCCACCAGCGCCGCCGGAAATCAGCCCCAGCATTTT. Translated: CATSAAGNQPQHF.

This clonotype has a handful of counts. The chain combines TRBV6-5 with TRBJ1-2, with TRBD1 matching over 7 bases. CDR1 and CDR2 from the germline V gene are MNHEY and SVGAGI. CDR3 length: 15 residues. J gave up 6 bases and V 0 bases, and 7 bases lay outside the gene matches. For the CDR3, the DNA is TGTGCCAGCAGTTACTCTCCGGACAGGAACCATGGCTACACCTTC. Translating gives CASSYSPDRNHGYTF.

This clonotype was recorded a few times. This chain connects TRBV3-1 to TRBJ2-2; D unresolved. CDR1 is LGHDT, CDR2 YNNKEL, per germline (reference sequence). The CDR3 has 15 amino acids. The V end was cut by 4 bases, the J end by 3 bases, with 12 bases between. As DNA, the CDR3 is TGTGCCAGCAGCCCCCATGGAATCGACACCGGGGAGCTGTTTTTT. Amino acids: CASSPHGIDTGELFF.

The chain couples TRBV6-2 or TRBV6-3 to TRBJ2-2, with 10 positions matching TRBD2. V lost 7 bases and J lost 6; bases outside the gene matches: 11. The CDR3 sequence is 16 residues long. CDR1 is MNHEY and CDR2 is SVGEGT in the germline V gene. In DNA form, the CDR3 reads TGTGCCAGCATTATGAGCGGGAGGGCTTCGGCCGGGGAGCTGTTTTTT. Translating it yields CASIMSGRASAGELFF.

The CDR3 loop is CASSLETLYQETQYF. The DNA of the CDR3 is TGTGCCAGCAGCTTAGAGACACTGTACCAAGAGACCCAGTACTTC. The rearrangement uses TRBV7-2 and TRBJ2-5; D ambiguous. The V gene's germline CDR1 is SGHTA and CDR2 FQGNSA. The V and J ends lost 1 base and 0 bases respectively, with 9 bases between them. The CDR3 consists of 15 residues.

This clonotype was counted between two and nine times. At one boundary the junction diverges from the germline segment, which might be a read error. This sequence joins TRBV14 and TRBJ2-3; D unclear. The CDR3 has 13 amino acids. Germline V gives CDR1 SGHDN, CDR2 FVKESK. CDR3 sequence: CASSQDLSAQIRF. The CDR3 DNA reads TGTGCCAGCAGCCAAGATCTTTCGGCTCAGATACGTTTT.

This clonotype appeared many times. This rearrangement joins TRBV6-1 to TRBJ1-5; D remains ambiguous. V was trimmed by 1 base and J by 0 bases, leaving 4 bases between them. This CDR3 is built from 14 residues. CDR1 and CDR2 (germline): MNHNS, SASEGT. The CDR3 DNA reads TGTGCCAGCAGTGAAGAGAGTAGCAATCAGCCCCAGCATTTT. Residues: CASSEESSNQPQHF.

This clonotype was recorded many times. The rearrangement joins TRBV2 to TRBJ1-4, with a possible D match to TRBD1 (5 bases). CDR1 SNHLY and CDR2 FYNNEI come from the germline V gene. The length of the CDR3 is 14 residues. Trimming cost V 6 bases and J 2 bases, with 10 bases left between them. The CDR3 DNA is TGTGCCAGCAGCGGGACGCTGACTAATGAAAAACTGTTTTTT. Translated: CASSGTLTNEKLFF.

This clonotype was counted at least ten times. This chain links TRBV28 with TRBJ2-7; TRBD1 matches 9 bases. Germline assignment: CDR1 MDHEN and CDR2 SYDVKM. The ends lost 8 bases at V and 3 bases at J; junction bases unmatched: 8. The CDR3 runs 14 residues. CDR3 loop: CASGGWTGDYEQYF. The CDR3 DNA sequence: TGTGCCAGCGGGGGATGGACAGGGGACTACGAGCAGTACTTC.

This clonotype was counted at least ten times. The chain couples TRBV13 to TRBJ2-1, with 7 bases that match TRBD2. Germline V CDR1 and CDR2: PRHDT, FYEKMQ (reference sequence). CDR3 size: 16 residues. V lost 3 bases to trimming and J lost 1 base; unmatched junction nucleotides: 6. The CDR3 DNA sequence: TGTGCCAGCAGCTTTAGCGGGTATGAATCCTACAATGAGCAGTTCTTC. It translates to CASSFSGYESYNEQFF.

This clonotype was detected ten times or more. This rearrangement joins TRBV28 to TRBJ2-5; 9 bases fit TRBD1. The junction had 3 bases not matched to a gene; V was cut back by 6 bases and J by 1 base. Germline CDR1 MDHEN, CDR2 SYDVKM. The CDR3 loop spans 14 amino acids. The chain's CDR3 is CASRTDRGQETQYF. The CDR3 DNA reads TGTGCCAGCAGAACGGACAGGGGCCAAGAGACCCAGTACTTC.

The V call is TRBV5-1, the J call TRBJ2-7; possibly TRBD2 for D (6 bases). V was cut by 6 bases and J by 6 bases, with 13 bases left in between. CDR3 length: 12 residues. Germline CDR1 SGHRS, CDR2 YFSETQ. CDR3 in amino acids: CASNPGAGEQYF. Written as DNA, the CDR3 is TGCGCCAGCAACCCGGGAGCCGGCGAGCAGTACTTC. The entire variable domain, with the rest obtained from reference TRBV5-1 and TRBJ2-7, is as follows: KAGVTQTPRYLIKTRGQQVTLSCSPISGHRSVSWYQQTPGQGLQFLFEYFSETQRNKGNFPGRFSGRQFSNSRSEMNVSTLELGDSALYLCASNPGAGEQYFGPGTRLTVT.

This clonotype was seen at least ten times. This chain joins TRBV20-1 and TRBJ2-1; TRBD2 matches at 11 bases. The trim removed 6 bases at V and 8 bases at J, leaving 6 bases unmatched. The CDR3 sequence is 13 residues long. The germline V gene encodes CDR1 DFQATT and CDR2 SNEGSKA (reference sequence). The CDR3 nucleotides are TGCAGTGCCCTGACTAGCGGGACGCATGAGCAGTTCTTC. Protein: CSALTSGTHEQFF.

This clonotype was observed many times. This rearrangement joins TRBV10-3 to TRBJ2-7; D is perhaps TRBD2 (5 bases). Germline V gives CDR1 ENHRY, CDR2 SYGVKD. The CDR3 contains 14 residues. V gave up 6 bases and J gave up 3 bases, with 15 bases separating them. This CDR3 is CAISAASGVYEQYF. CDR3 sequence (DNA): TGTGCCATCAGCGCGGCAAGCGGAGTCTACGAGCAGTACTTC.

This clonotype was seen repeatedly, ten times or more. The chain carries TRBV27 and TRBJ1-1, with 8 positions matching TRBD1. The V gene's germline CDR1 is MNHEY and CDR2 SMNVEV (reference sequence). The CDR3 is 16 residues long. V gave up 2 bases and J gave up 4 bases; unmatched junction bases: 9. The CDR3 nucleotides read TGTGCCAGCAGTTTAGTGTATACAGGGGGGGCCACTGAAGCTTTCTTT. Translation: CASSLVYTGGATEAFF.

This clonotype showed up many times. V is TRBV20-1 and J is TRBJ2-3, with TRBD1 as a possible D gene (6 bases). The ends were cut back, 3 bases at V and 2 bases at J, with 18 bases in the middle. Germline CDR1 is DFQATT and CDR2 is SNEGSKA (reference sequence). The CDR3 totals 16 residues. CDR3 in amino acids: CSARDSQLVITDTQYF. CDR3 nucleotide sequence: TGCAGTGCTAGGGACAGCCAGTTAGTTATCACAGATACGCAGTATTTT.

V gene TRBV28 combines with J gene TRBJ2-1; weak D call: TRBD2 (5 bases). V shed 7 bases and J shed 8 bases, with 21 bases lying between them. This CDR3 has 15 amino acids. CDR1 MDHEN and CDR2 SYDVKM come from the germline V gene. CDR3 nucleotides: TGTGCCAGCAAATTCGCGTCGGGATTACTCGATGAGCAGTTCTTC. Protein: CASKFASGLLDEQFF.

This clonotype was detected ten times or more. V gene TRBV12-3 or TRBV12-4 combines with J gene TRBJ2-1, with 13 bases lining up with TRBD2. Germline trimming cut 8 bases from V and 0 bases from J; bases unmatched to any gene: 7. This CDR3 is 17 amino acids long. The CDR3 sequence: CASLGLAGTSSYNEQFF. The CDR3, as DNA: TGTGCCAGCTTGGGACTAGCGGGAACAAGCTCCTACAATGAGCAGTTCTTC.

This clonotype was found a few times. The CDR3 sequence is CASSRGEGTNEKLFF. In DNA, the CDR3 is TGCGCCAGCAGCCGTGGGGAAGGAACTAATGAAAAACTGTTTTTT. This chain links TRBV4-1 with TRBJ1-4; D not certain. This CDR3 comprises 15 residues. Germline V CDR1 and CDR2: MGHRA, YSYEKL. Trimming cost V 4 bases and J 1 base, with 10 bases left between them.

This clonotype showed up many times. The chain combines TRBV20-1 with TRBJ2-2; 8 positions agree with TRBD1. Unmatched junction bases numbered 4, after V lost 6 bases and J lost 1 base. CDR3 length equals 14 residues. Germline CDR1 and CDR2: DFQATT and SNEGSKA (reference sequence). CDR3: CSAPDRENTGELFF. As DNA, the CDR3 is TGCAGTGCACCGGACAGGGAGAACACCGGGGAGCTGTTTTTT.

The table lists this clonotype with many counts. The CDR3 is CASSLLAADTEQYF. CDR3 DNA sequence: TGTGCCAGCAGCTTGCTAGCGGCGGACACGGAGCAGTACTTC. The V and J genes are TRBV5-5 and TRBJ2-7; 7 bases are a match to TRBD2. Trimming cost V 1 base and J 7 bases; bases outside gene matches: 8. CDR1 is SGHKS and CDR2 is YYEKEE in the germline V gene (reference sequence). The CDR3 length is 14 residues.

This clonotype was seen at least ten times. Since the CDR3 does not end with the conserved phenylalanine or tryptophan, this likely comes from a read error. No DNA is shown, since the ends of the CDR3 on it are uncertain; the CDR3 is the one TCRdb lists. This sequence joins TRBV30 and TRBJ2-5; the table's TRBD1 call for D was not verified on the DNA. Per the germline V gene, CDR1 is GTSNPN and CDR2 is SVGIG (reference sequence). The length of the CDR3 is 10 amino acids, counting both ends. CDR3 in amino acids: CAWNGAGIHL.

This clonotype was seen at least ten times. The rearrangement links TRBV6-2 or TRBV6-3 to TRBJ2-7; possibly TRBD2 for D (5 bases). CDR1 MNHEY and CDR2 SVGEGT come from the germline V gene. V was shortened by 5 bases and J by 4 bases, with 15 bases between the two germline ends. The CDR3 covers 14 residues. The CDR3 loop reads CASSIGEGGYEQYF. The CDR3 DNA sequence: TGTGCCAGCAGTATAGGCGAGGGTGGATACGAGCAGTACTTC.

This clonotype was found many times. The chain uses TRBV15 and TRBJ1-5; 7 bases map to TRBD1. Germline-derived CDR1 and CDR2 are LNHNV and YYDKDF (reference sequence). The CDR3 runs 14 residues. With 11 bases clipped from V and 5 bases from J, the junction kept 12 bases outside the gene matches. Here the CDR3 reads CAALLGGGDQPQHF. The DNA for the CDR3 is TGTGCCGCGTTACTGGGAGGGGGCGATCAGCCCCAGCATTTT.